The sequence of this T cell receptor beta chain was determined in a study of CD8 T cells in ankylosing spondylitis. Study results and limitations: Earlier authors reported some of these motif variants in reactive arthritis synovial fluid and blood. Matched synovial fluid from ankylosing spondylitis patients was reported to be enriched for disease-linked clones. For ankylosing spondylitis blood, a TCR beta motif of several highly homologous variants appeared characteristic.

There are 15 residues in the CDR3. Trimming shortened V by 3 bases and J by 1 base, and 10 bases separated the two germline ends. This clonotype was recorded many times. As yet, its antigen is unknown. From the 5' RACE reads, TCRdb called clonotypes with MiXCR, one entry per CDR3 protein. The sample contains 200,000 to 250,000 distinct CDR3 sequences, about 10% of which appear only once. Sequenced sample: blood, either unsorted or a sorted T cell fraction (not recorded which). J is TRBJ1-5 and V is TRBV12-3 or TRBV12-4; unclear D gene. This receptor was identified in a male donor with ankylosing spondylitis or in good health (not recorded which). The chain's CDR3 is CASSFGQQSNQPQHF. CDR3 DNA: TGTGCCAGCAGTTTTGGTCAACAGAGCAATCAGCCCCAGCATTTT.